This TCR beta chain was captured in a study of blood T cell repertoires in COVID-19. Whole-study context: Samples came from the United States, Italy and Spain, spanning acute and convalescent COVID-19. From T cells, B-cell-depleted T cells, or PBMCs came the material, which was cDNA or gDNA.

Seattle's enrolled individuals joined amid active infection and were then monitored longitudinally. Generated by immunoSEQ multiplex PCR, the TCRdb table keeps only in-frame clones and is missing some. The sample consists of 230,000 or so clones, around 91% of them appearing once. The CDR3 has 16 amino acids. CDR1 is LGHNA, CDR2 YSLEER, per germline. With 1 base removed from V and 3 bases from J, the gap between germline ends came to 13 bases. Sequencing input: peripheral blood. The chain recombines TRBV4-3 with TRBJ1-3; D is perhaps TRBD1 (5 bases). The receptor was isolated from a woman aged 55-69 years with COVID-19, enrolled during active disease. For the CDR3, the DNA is TGCGCCAGCAGCCAAGGAACGGGACTCGGTGGAAACACCATATATTTT. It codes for CASSQGTGLGGNTIYF.